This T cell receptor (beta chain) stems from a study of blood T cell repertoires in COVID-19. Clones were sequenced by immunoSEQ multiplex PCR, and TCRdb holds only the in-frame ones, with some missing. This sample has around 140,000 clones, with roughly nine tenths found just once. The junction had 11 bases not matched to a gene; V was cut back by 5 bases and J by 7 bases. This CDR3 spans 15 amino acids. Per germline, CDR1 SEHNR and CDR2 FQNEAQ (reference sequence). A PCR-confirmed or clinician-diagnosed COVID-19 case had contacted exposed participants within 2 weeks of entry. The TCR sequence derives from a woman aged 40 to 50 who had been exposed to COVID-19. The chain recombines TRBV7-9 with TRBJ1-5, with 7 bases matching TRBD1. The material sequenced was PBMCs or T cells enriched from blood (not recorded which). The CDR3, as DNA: TGTGCCAGCAGCGCAACAGGGGCGGGTCGGCAGCCCCAGCATTTT. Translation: CASSATGAGRQPQHF.